The T cell receptor (beta chain) under discussion was sequenced for a study of breast tumors, draining lymph nodes, adjacent tissues. A single record per CDR3 protein comes from TCRdb applying MiXCR to the multiplex PCR reads. Here the sample spans about 15,000 distinct CDR3 sequences, roughly 45% being singletons. Findings and caveats of the study: Compared with lymph nodes, tumors were less diverse; compared with nontumor tissue, more. The lymph node origin of tumor T cells was framed as consistent with a hypothesis, not demonstrated. Luminal-like breast cancer showed significantly greater tumor-nontumor repertoire similarity than basal-like breast cancer did.

Worth noting for this clonotype: The antigen remains unidentified. One end of the junction varies from germline; a read error may be responsible.

The CDR3 spans 15 residues. Per the germline V gene, CDR1 is MRHNA and CDR2 is SNTAGT. The sequenced sample was tumor-adjacent breast tissue. The V and J genes are TRBV6-4 and TRBJ2-2; TRBD2 aligns across 8 bases. This receptor was obtained from a female donor with breast cancer. Some clones in this sample may be carry-over from other donors' samples. CDR3 DNA: TGTGCCTGCAGTGTCCTAGCGGGGAACACCGGGGAGCTGTTTTTT. It is translated as CACSVLAGNTGELFF.